This T cell receptor beta chain was profiled in a study of T-cell memory formation after mild COVID-19. Per the germline V gene, CDR1 is LGHNA and CDR2 is YNFKEQ. Trimming stripped 1 base from V and 0 bases from J, with 6 bases between. CDR3 length equals 14 residues. In the case of this clonotype: Its specificity is unknown.

Study-level points and caveats: Clones contracting over day 15 to 85 were CD4/CD8 balanced, with later expanders leaning CD4+. CD4+ contracting clones lay mainly in CM and EM, CD8+ ones in EMRA. The pre-infection memory compartment contained some responding clones, suggesting cross-reactive memory joined.

5'RACE, which relied on constant-segment primers, yielded TCR alpha and TCR beta cDNA libraries carrying sample barcodes and UMIs. TCRdb reprocessed the 5' RACE reads via MiXCR and lists one record per CDR3 protein. The table lists more than 250,000 distinct CDR3 sequences, about 17% of them singletons. This TCR derives from a man between 18 and 29 years old who had mild COVID-19 (a few samples of this study predate the infection). Cell type and time point are not known. The chain couples TRBV4-2 to TRBJ1-1; D ambiguous. Sequenced material: PBMCs or a T cell subset sorted from them (not recorded which). This CDR3 is CASSQGGVNTEAFF. In DNA form, the CDR3 reads TGTGCCAGCAGCCAAGGTGGGGTGAACACTGAAGCTTTCTTT.